This TCR beta chain derives from a study of metastatic and nonmetastatic thyroid tumors. The overall study: Comparative analysis of repertoires was undertaken across blood and tumor or nodule tissue obtained from malignant and benign thyroid patients.

Under the authors' procedure: A papillary thyroid cancer distant-metastasis classifier was built from CDR3 differences across clinicopathological groups. TCRdb used MiXCR to call clones anew from the PCR reads. The V and J calls here are based on TCRdb, not the publication. Here the sample spans some 15,000 clones, around a quarter being singletons. No patient received treatment before thyroid surgery. Study results and caveats: Reportedly, malignant thyroid tumors had significantly higher TCR beta diversity than benign nodules, in blood and tumor.

Germline V gene data show CDR1 as MNHEY and CDR2 as SMNVEV (reference sequence). Trimming took 6 bases from V and 1 from J, leaving 13 bases between them. The CDR3 spans 16 residues. Relative to its sample, this clone is medium-sized. What it recognizes is unknown. The gene calls are TRBV27 and TRBJ2-6; no firm D call. Source material: blood. This TCR was recovered from a female donor with papillary thyroid cancer or a benign thyroid nodule (not recorded which). Some clones in this sample may be carry-over from other donors' samples. The CDR3 region is CASSQNTVSGANVLTF. As DNA, the CDR3 is TGTGCCAGCAGCCAAAATACAGTTTCTGGGGCCAACGTCCTGACTTTC. The whole variable domain, remainder taken from reference TRBV27 and TRBJ2-6, is EAQVTQNPRYLITVTGKKLTVTCSQNMNHEYMSWYRQDPGLGLRQIYYSMNVEVTDKGDVPEGYKVSRKEKRNFPLILESPSPNQTSLYFCASSQNTVSGANVLTFGAGSRLTVL.